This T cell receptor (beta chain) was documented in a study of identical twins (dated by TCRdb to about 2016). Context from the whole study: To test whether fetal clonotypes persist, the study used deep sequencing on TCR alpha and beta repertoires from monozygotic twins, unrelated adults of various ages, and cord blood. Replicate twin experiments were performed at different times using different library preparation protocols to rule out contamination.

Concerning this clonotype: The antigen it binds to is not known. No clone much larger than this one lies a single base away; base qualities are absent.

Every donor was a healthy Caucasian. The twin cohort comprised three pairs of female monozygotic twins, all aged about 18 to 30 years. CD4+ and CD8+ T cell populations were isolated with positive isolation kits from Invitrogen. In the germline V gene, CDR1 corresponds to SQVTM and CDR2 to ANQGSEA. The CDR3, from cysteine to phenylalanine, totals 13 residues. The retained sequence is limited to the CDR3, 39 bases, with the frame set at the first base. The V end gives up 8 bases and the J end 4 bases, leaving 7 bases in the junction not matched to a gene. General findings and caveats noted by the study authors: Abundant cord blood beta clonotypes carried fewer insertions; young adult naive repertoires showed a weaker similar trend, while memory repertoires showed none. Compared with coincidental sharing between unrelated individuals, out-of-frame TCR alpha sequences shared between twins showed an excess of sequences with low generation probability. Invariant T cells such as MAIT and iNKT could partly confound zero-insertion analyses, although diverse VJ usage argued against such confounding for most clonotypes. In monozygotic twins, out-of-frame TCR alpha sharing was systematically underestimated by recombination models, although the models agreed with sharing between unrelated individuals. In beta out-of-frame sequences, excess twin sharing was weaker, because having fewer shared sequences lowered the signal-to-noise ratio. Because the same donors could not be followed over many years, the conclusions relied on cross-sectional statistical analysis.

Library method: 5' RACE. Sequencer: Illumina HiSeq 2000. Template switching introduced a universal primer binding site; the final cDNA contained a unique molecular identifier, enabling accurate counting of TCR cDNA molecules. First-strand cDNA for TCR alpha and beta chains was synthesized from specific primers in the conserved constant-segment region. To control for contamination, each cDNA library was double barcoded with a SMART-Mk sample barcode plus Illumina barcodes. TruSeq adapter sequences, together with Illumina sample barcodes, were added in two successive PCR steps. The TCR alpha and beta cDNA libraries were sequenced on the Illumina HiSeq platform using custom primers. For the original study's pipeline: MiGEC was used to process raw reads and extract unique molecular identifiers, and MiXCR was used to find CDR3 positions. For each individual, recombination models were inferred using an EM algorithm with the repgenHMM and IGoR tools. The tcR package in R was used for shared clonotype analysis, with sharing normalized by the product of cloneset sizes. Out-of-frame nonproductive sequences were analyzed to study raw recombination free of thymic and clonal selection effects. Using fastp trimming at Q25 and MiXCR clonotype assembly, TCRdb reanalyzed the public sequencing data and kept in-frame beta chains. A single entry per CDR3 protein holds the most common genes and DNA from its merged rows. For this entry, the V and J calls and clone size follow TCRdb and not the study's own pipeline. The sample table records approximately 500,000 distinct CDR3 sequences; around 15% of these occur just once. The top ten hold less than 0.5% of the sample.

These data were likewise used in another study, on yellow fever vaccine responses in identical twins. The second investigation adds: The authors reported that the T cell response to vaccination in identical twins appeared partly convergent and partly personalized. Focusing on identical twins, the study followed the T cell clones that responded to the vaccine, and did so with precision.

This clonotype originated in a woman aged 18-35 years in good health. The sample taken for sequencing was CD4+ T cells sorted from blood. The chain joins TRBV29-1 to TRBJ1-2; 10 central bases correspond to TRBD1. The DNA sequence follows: TGCAGCACAACGACAGGGGGCGGCTATGGCTACACCTTC. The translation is CSTTTGGGYGYTF.